This T cell receptor (beta chain) stems from a study of T cell changes during pregnancy in multiple sclerosis (dated by TCRdb to the late 2010s). About the study as a whole: In women with multiple sclerosis, the researchers looked at how the T cell repertoire shifted as pregnancy progressed.

Reading from cysteine to phenylalanine, the CDR3 counts 16 amino acids. Only CDR3 DNA remains: 48 bases, in frame from the first base. A distance of 13 bases separates the germline ends of V and J, which lose 0 bases and 0 bases respectively. CDR1 and CDR2, looked up from the germline V gene (reference sequence), are SGHNT and YYREEE. As to this clone: Its antigen target is currently unknown. No base quality information exists; no much larger clone differs at one position.

Library preparation employed the immunoSEQ multiplex PCR assay. The table was pulled from immuneACCESS by TCRdb, which kept in-frame rearrangements only. Such tables lose some clones; where checked, under half of the loss comes from unresolved V genes, and the rest has no known cause. For this sample there are 60,000 or so clones; around 87% appear just once. About 5.4% of the sample goes to the ten largest clones. Material for sequencing was peripheral blood from another person, used as feeder cells. The rearrangement combines TRBV5-4 with TRBJ2-7, with a weak D call of TRBD1 (6 bases match). This TCR came from a human donor whose cells served as feeder cells for cultures in a pregnancy study. CDR3 sequence: CASSLASGTLSYEQYF. In nucleotides, the sequence is TGTGCCAGCAGCTTGGCATCCGGGACACTCTCCTACGAGCAGTACTTC.